This T cell receptor beta chain is from a study of immune reconstitution after stem cell transplant in scleroderma (dated by TCRdb to the late 2010s). This clonotype was seen only a few times. Its antigen is currently not known. One base away there is no much larger clone; base qualities are not given. Receptor libraries were prepared by RT-PCR. Sequencing was performed on an Illumina MiSeq. The public sequencing data were trimmed at Q25 with fastp and processed into clonotypes with MiXCR by TCRdb, which kept only in-frame beta chains. Identical CDR3 proteins give one entry, which carries the most common genes and DNA. This sample has around 4,000 distinct CDR3 sequences in its table, and approximately 6% of those were observed once. The ten largest clones represent roughly 14% of the sample. The germline V gene sets CDR1 to SGHVS and CDR2 to FNYEAQ. The CDR3 starts with the cysteine, ends with the phenylalanine, and has 17 residues. Only the CDR3 region is kept as DNA, spanning 51 bases read in frame from base 1. At the junction V is shortened by 5 bases and J by 4 bases, with 20 bases in between.

The clonotype comes from a female donor with systemic sclerosis. Rearrangement joined TRBV7-6 to TRBJ2-2, with TRBD1 perhaps the D gene, on 5 matching bases. This sample was obtained before or after autologous hematopoietic stem cell transplantation (not recorded which). The bases are TGTGCCAGCAGCGCCTTGTCAGGGCTGGTGTTCACCGGGGAGCTGTTTTTT. This is translated as CASSALSGLVFTGELFF.